These 26 T cell receptor beta chains originate from one sample sequenced in a study of a mutant IDH1 vaccine in newly diagnosed glioma. Their recognized antigens are unknown. This sample's time point: week 23, last vaccination. The content of each vaccine dose was 300 ug of mutant IDH1 20-mer peptide, and topical imiquimod accompanied it. Here immunoSEQ multiplex PCR was the method, and the copy in TCRdb shows in-frame clones only, minus some. Of about 77,000 clones listed, 75% to 90% were seen once; the top ten hold 0.6% to 0.95%. The sample consisted of PBMCs, taken from a glioma patient whose treatment included an IDH1 peptide vaccine. These receptor sequences come from a woman aged 50 to 65 with glioma.

The chain recombines TRBV5-1 with TRBJ2-1, with TRBD2 identical over 13 bases. The length of the CDR3 is 15 residues. CDR1 is SGHRS and CDR2 is YFSETQ in the germline V gene. With 1 base clipped from V and 8 bases from J, the junction kept 3 bases outside the gene matches. CDR3 DNA sequence: TGCGCCAGCAGCTTGACTAGCGGGAGGGGCCATGAGCAGTTCTTC. Protein sequence: CASSLTSGRGHEQFF.

The V call is TRBV7-8, the J call TRBJ1-5, with D unresolved. Between the trimmed V and J ends, which lost 1 base and 0 bases, there was a span of 7 bases. This CDR3 is built from 15 residues. In germline, CDR1 is SGHVS, CDR2 FQNEAQ. The DNA of the CDR3 is TGTGCCAGCAGCTTAGAGACCTATAGCAATCAGCCCCAGCATTTT. Translation gives CASSLETYSNQPQHF.

The V and J genes are TRBV6-5 and TRBJ1-2; D call uncertain. CDR1 is MNHEY, CDR2 SVGAGI, per germline. The CDR3 runs to 14 residues. V gave up 6 bases and J gave up 6 bases, with 17 bases separating them. The CDR3 region is CASRRPDHGDGYTF. The CDR3 DNA sequence: TGTGCCAGCAGGCGTCCAGATCACGGTGATGGCTACACCTTC.

In its sample, this clone was seen once. This chain joins TRBV5-1 and TRBJ2-5; D gene ambiguous. The germline V gene has CDR1 SGHRS and CDR2 YFSETQ. CDR3 length: 13 residues. The V and J ends lost 5 bases and 8 bases respectively, with 16 bases between them. The CDR3 DNA follows: TGCGCCAGCAGGCCCCCGGAAGCTGATACCCAGTACTTC. This codes for CASRPPEADTQYF.

The CDR3 loop is CASSYYSVLSGNTIYF. The CDR3 DNA is TGTGCCAGCAGTTATTATTCTGTCCTCTCGGGAAACACCATATATTTT. The V gene is TRBV6-6, the J gene TRBJ1-3; D gene ambiguous. CDR1 and CDR2 (germline): MNHNY, SVGAGI (reference sequence). The CDR3 has 16 amino acids. V shed 3 bases and J shed 4 bases, with 16 bases lying between them.

This sequence joins TRBV19 and TRBJ1-3, with D possibly matching TRBD1 (5 bases). Trimming pared 4 bases from V and 0 bases from J, leaving 13 bases between. The length of the CDR3 is 16 residues. Per the germline V gene, CDR1 is LNHDA and CDR2 is SQIVND (reference sequence). Here the CDR3 DNA reads TGTGCCAGTAGTAGGGCCCGGACAAGCTCTGGAAACACCATATATTTT. This gives the protein CASSRARTSSGNTIYF.

This chain joins TRBV5-1 and TRBJ2-5, with TRBD1 matching 7 bases. This CDR3 comprises 13 residues. The J segment lost 2 bases and the V segment lost 7 bases, leaving 5 bases of the junction unmatched. Germline V CDR1 and CDR2: SGHRS, YFSETQ. The CDR3 reads CASSQGQQETQYF. The DNA of the CDR3 is TGCGCCAGCTCACAGGGACAGCAAGAGACCCAGTACTTC.

This sequence joins TRBV30 and TRBJ2-7; perhaps TRBD1 as D (6 bases). Germline CDR1 and CDR2: GTSNPN and SVGIG (reference sequence). The CDR3 spans 16 residues. V gave up 1 base and J gave up 3 bases, with 19 bases separating them. The CDR3 DNA is TGTGCCTGGAGTGACCCCCCGGGACGGACAGTCTACGAGCAGTACTTC. Its protein is CAWSDPPGRTVYEQYF.

J is TRBJ1-1 and V is TRBV6-6, with 7 bases matching TRBD1. The trim removed 3 bases at V and 5 bases at J, leaving 9 bases unmatched. The CDR3 covers 15 residues. CDR1 MNHNY and CDR2 SVGAGI come from the germline V gene (reference sequence). The chain's CDR3 is CASSYSQGKETEAFF. CDR3 sequence (DNA): TGTGCCAGCAGTTATTCACAGGGGAAAGAAACTGAAGCTTTCTTT.

The chain combines TRBV30 with TRBJ1-4, with 7 bases matching TRBD1. Germline lookup yields CDR1 GTSNPN and CDR2 SVGIG (reference sequence). The CDR3 is 14 amino acids. J was trimmed by 8 bases and V by 0 bases; bases with no gene match: 6. The CDR3 DNA reads as TGTGCCTGGAGTGTCGGGCAGGGGGAAGAAAAACTGTTTTTT. Translating gives CAWSVGQGEEKLFF.

The chain joins TRBV28 to TRBJ2-7, with a possible D match to TRBD1 (6 bases). V dropped 4 bases and J dropped 5 bases, with 18 bases sitting between them. CDR1 is MDHEN, CDR2 SYDVKM, per germline. The CDR3 is 15 residues long. CDR3 region: CASSSNGQTKDEQYF. DNA of the CDR3: TGTGCCAGCAGTTCAAACGGACAGACGAAGGACGAGCAGTACTTC.

There are a few counts of this clone. The J gene is TRBJ1-2, the V gene TRBV30, with 8 bases matching TRBD1. The CDR3 has 11 amino acids. V dropped 5 bases and J dropped 8; count of bases not matched to a gene: 4. The germline gives CDR1 GTSNPN, CDR2 SVGIG (reference sequence). As DNA, the CDR3 is TGTGCCTGGTGGACAGGGCGCGGCTACACCTTC. The encoded protein is CAWWTGRGYTF.

In its sample, this clone was seen a few times. This chain links TRBV11-2 with TRBJ1-1, with D perhaps TRBD1 (5 bases). The CDR3 is 13 residues long. Germline V lookup: CDR1 SGHAT, CDR2 FQNNGV. V was clipped by 7 bases and J by 4 bases, with 13 bases between them. The CDR3 is CASTLTALTEAFF. In DNA form, the CDR3 reads TGTGCCAGCACCCTGACAGCTCTCACTGAAGCTTTCTTT.

This clone was observed once. The rearrangement uses TRBV9 and TRBJ1-4, with a weak D call TRBD1 (6 bases). CDR3 size: 14 residues. V was cut by 0 bases and J by 3 bases, with 6 bases left in between. CDR1 is SGDLS and CDR2 is YYNGEE in the germline V gene. Written as DNA, the CDR3 is TGTGCCAGCAGCGTAGGGACAGCTAATGAAAAACTGTTTTTT. Amino acids: CASSVGTANEKLFF.

This sequence joins TRBV9 and TRBJ2-7; D is unresolved. V lost 5 bases and J lost 2, with 17 bases in between. The CDR3 covers 15 residues. CDR1 and CDR2 (germline): SGDLS, YYNGEE. The CDR3 coding sequence is TGTGCCAGCAGTGCAGGCGGCTATCAACCCTACGAGCAGTACTTC. It translates to CASSAGGYQPYEQYF.

This clone was picked up one time. The gene calls are TRBV30 and TRBJ2-7; possibly TRBD1 for D (6 bases). The germline V gene encodes CDR1 GTSNPN and CDR2 SVGIG (reference sequence). Deletions cut 3 bases from V and 1 base from J, with 10 bases between. The CDR3 contains 13 residues. The DNA for the CDR3 is TGTGCCTGGAGGAGGGGGTTGTCCTACGAGCAGTACTTC. This sequence encodes CAWRRGLSYEQYF.

The CDR3 sequence is CASSFSGGAGARYEQYF. The CDR3 coding sequence is TGTGCCAGCAGTTTCTCGGGAGGGGCGGGGGCGCGCTACGAGCAGTACTTC. The V and J genes are TRBV27 and TRBJ2-7, with 8 nucleotides matching TRBD2. Germline V lookup: CDR1 MNHEY, CDR2 SMNVEV (reference sequence). After removal of 3 bases from V and 3 bases from J, the junction contained 13 bases not matched to a gene. The CDR3 runs 17 residues.

This clone showed up just a few times. The chain has TRBV19 and TRBJ1-6; TRBD1 might be the D (5 bases). The CDR3 runs to 15 residues. Germline CDR1 reads LNHDA; CDR2 reads SQIVND (reference sequence). With 5 bases removed from V and 10 bases from J, the gap between germline ends came to 18 bases. The CDR3 loop reads CASSFTGTKYSPLHF. The CDR3 coding sequence is TGTGCCAGTAGTTTCACCGGGACTAAATACTCACCCCTCCACTTT.

This clone has a single count. The chain is built from TRBV7-9 and TRBJ1-3; D perhaps matches TRBD1 (5 bases). CDR1 SEHNR and CDR2 FQNEAQ come from the germline V gene (reference sequence). This CDR3 has 17 amino acids. Trimming cost V 0 bases and J 0 bases, with 12 bases left between them. The CDR3 bases are TGTGCCAGCAGCTTAGCGTGGGGCGGTTTCTCTGGAAACACCATATATTTT. This codes for CASSLAWGGFSGNTIYF. Based on the CDR3 plus reference TRBV7-9 and TRBJ1-3, the full variable domain is DTGVSQNPRHKITKRGQNVTFRCDPISEHNRLYWYRQTLGQGPEFLTYFQNEAQLEKSRLLSDRFSAERPKGSFSTLEIQRTEQGDSAMYLCASSLAWGGFSGNTIYFGEGSWLTVV.

This chain connects TRBV7-9 to TRBJ1-1; 7 positions match TRBD1. V shed 3 bases and J 6 bases; nucleotides not matched to a gene: 1. The CDR3 has 12 residues. The germline CDR1 and CDR2 sequences are SEHNR and FQNEAQ (reference sequence). The CDR3, as DNA: TGTGCCAGCAGCTTGCAGGGGGCTGAAGCTTTCTTT. This sequence encodes CASSLQGAEAFF.

The chain uses TRBV5-1 and TRBJ2-2, with 14 bases aligning to TRBD2. Germline values: CDR1 SGHRS, CDR2 YFSETQ. The CDR3 runs 16 residues. Trimming at V came to 4 bases and at J to 8 bases, leaving 7 bases not matched to a gene. The CDR3 region has the DNA TGCGCCAGCAGCGGGGGACTAGCGGGAGTCTCGGGGGAGCTGTTTTTT. Protein sequence: CASSGGLAGVSGELFF.

The chain joins TRBV30 to TRBJ1-2, with a tentative D call TRBD1 (5 bases). This CDR3 has 13 residues. CDR1 GTSNPN and CDR2 SVGIG come from the germline V gene (reference sequence). V was clipped by 1 base and J by 5 bases, with 11 bases between them. The DNA of the CDR3 is TGTGCCTGGAGTGGGGAGGACACATATGGCTACACCTTC. Its translation: CAWSGEDTYGYTF.

CDR3 region: CASSPGTVFGYTF. The CDR3 bases are TGTGCCAGCAGTCCCGGGACAGTTTTTGGCTACACCTTC. This chain links TRBV6-5 with TRBJ1-2, with 7 bases lining up with TRBD1. Germline loops: CDR1 MNHEY, CDR2 SVGAGI. The CDR3 is made up of 13 amino acids. V was pared by 5 bases and J by 7 bases, with 7 bases of the junction left unmatched.

In its sample, this clone was seen once. V is TRBV27 and J is TRBJ2-7, with D hard to call. V was trimmed by 9 bases and J by 0 bases, leaving 18 bases between them. The CDR3 extends over 15 amino acids. The germline V gene encodes CDR1 MNHEY and CDR2 SMNVEV (reference sequence). The CDR3 sequence: CASSGYVGLSYEQYF. For the CDR3, the DNA is TGTGCCAGTTCGGGTTATGTTGGCCTCTCCTACGAGCAGTACTTC.

This clone occurred once. The rearrangement joins TRBV7-9 to TRBJ2-5; the match to TRBD1 covers 7 bases. CDR3 length: 14 residues. V gave up 3 bases and J gave up 5 bases; unmatched junction bases: 6. In germline, CDR1 is SEHNR, CDR2 FQNEAQ (reference sequence). Here the CDR3 reads CASSLNRGRETQYF. As DNA, the CDR3 is TGTGCCAGCAGCTTGAACAGGGGTAGGGAGACCCAGTACTTC.

The V gene is TRBV28, the J gene TRBJ2-7; TRBD1 matches 9 bases. Per germline, CDR1 MDHEN and CDR2 SYDVKM. This CDR3 comprises 18 residues. J gave up 2 bases and V 3 bases, and 14 bases lay outside the gene matches. For the CDR3, the DNA is TGTGCCAGCAGTTTTTCCACCGGGACAGGGAGGAGGACCTACGAGCAGTACTTC. Translation: CASSFSTGTGRRTYEQYF.